This T cell receptor (beta chain) appears in the sequencing data of a study of shared clonotypes between healthy human individuals. Notes on the study in general: Estimated richness was generally greater in naive than memory subsets.

Comment on this clone: Antigen specificity is unknown.

Assay: immunoSEQ multiplex PCR; the TCRdb copy retains only in-frame clones and omits some. The data hold hundreds of thousands of clones, with approximately 79% observed a single time. Sequenced input: memory CD4+ T cells sorted from blood. Subset given: CD45RA-negative fraction. The clonotype originates from a man younger than 45 in good health.

DNA of the CDR3: TGTGCCAGCAGCTTCATGAATTCACCCCTCCACTTT. Protein: CASSFMNSPLHF. The rearrangement links TRBV11-2 to TRBJ1-6; no definite D call. The V and J ends lost 3 bases and 7 bases respectively, with 4 bases between them. This CDR3 region has 12 residues. CDR1 and CDR2 from the germline V gene are SGHAT and FQNNGV.